This T cell receptor (beta chain) was sequenced during a study of control samples from healthy donors and cancer patients (dated by TCRdb to 2018 to 2021). Regarding this clone: Its recognized antigen is unknown. No base quality information exists; no much larger clone differs at one position.

The protocol used for the library was the immunoSEQ multiplex PCR assay. TCRdb provides this immuneACCESS table in a form limited to in-frame rearrangements. Some clones are lacking; in checked studies, under half of them reflect an unresolved V gene, and why the rest are absent is not known. The sample contains some 130,000 clones, about 90% of them found a single time. The top ten clones comprise about 2.2% of the sample. The sequenced sample was blood. The TCR sequence derives from a woman in her 50s in good health.

The CDR3 reads as follows: CASSHGTIDQPQHF. The base sequence is TGTGCCAGCAGCCACGGGACGATCGATCAGCCCCAGCATTTT. The chain links TRBV5-6 with TRBJ1-5; the D gene is possibly TRBD1, with 5 bases matching. V and J lose 4 bases and 5 bases, and a span of 13 bases separates them. Per the germline V gene, SGHDT is the CDR1 and YYEEEE is the CDR2. Its CDR3 holds 14 amino acids, cysteine through phenylalanine. The sequence is cut down to CDR3 DNA, 42 bases in frame from base 1.